What follows is one T cell receptor (beta chain) and its context. Self-reported history from a screening survey and questionnaire set each donor's cohort. This record belongs to a study of blood T cell repertoires in COVID-19. Study as a whole: Spain, Italy and the United States supplied samples that represented acute and convalescent COVID-19.

Clones were read by immunoSEQ multiplex PCR, and TCRdb kept only the in-frame ones, dropping some. The sample records 150,000 to 200,000 clones, roughly 88% being singletons. This CDR3 contains 20 residues. After removal of 3 bases from V and 0 bases from J, the junction contained 18 bases not matched to a gene. CDR1 is SGDLS and CDR2 is YYNGEE in the germline V gene. This TCR derives from a woman aged 55-70 years who had recovered from COVID-19. The V call is TRBV9, the J call TRBJ2-1; 7 nucleotides match TRBD2. The sequenced material came from PBMCs or T cells enriched from blood (not recorded which). CDR3: CASSERDGSGFSFSYNEQFF. The DNA for the CDR3 is TGTGCCAGCAGCGAGAGGGATGGTAGCGGGTTCTCCTTCTCCTACAATGAGCAGTTCTTC.